These T cell receptor beta chains were read from a single sample in a study of early T cells in non-severe SARS-CoV-2 infection. Each CDR3 protein is one row after TCRdb ran MiXCR on the 5' RACE reads. Of about 21,000 distinct CDR3 sequences in the sample, 4.8% were seen once. The specimen sequenced was whole blood. The receptors derive from an adult who was a healthcare worker with PCR-confirmed SARS-CoV-2 infection or an uninfected control (not recorded which). Each CDR3 is given with its conserved first and last residue. Fields, in order: V gene, J gene, D gene, clone size, CDR3 DNA, CDR3 protein. A D gene is named only where the DNA matches it firmly. Some rows mark clone size as missing; the rest say once, few, many or name a class of expanded clone.

V: TRBV5-1; J: TRBJ2-1; D: TRBD1; size: many; DNA: TGCGCCAGCAGCTTGGGTACAGGGGGCGCCTACAATGAGCAGTTCTTC; CDR3: CASSLGTGGAYNEQFF
V: TRBV4-1; J: TRBJ1-1; D: -; size: many; DNA: TGCGCCAGCAGCTCGGTTCGGGGGCTTGGTGAAGCTTTCTTT; CDR3: CASSSVRGLGEAFF
V: TRBV20-1; J: TRBJ2-1; D: TRBD2; size: medium-sized; DNA: TGCAGTGCTAGAGATTCACTAGCGAGGAATGAGCAGTTCTTC; CDR3: CSARDSLARNEQFF
V: TRBV20-1; J: TRBJ2-1; D: TRBD1; size: medium-sized; DNA: TGCAGTGCTAGAGGGGACAGAGGTTTCAATGAGCAGTTCTTC; CDR3: CSARGDRGFNEQFF
V: TRBV2; J: TRBJ1-5; D: TRBD1; size: many; DNA: TGTGCCAGCAGTAGGACAGGGTCTCAGCCCCAGCATTTT; CDR3: CASSRTGSQPQHF
V: TRBV9; J: TRBJ1-6; D: -; size: many; DNA: TGTGCCAGCAGCGGAGAGGGTCGATCACCCCTCCACTTT; CDR3: CASSGEGRSPLHF
V: TRBV20-1; J: TRBJ2-5; D: -; size: many; DNA: TGCAGTGTGTTAGAGCGAGAGACCCAGTACTTC; CDR3: CSVLERETQYF
V: TRBV2; J: TRBJ2-2; D: TRBD2; size: few; DNA: TGTGCCAGCAGTGAAGCGCTGGCGGGAGCGAACACCGGGGAGCTGTTTTTT; CDR3: CASSEALAGANTGELFF
V: TRBV10-3; J: TRBJ2-1; D: -; size: many; DNA: TGTGCCATCAGTGAGTGGCCAAATGAGCAGTTCTTC; CDR3: CAISEWPNEQFF
V: TRBV12-3/TRBV12-4; J: TRBJ2-3; D: TRBD2; size: many; DNA: TGTGCCAGCAGTTTTGGCGGGGGTGGAGATACGCAGTATTTT; CDR3: CASSFGGGGDTQYF
V: TRBV7-8; J: TRBJ1-5; D: -; size: many; DNA: TGTGCCAGCAGCTTAGCGGACCTTTGGAGCAATCAGCCCCAGCATTTT; CDR3: CASSLADLWSNQPQHF
V: TRBV6-5; J: TRBJ2-1; D: TRBD1; size: few; DNA: TGTGCCAGCAGTTACTCGGGAGCCACAGGGGGCTCCTACAATGAGCAGTTCTTC; CDR3: CASSYSGATGGSYNEQFF
V: TRBV20-1; J: TRBJ2-1; D: -; size: many; DNA: TGCAGTGCTAGAGCGGGGCAGGGAGGTTGGAATGAGCAGTTCTTC; CDR3: CSARAGQGGWNEQFF
V: TRBV3-1; J: TRBJ2-7; D: TRBD2; size: -; DNA: TGTGCCAGCAGCCAAGGTCTCGGGACTAAGGACGAGCAGTACTTC; CDR3: CASSQGLGTKDEQYF
V: TRBV6-4; J: TRBJ2-2; D: -; size: medium-sized; DNA: TGTGCCAGCAGTGACTCGACCACCGGGGAGCTGTTTTTT; CDR3: CASSDSTTGELFF
V: TRBV2; J: TRBJ2-1; D: -; size: -; DNA: TGTGCCAGCAGGAGACTAGGCAGCAATGAGCAGTTCTTC; CDR3: CASRRLGSNEQFF
V: TRBV3-1; J: TRBJ1-4; D: -; size: -; DNA: TGTGCCAGCAGCCAAGGGCAAGTAGCAACTAATGAAAAACTGTTTTTT; CDR3: CASSQGQVATNEKLFF
V: TRBV5-6; J: TRBJ2-1; D: TRBD2; size: many; DNA: TGTGCCAGCAGCTTGTTGACTAGCGGGCCATACAATGAGCAGTTCTTC; CDR3: CASSLLTSGPYNEQFF
V: TRBV4-1; J: TRBJ1-1; D: -; size: many; DNA: TGCGCCAGCAGCCAAGATAGGTATCTAGGGACTGAAGCTTTCTTT; CDR3: CASSQDRYLGTEAFF
V: TRBV14; J: TRBJ2-2; D: -; size: -; DNA: TGTGCCAGCAGCCAAGAGGGGAGTGGGGCAGGTCGAAACACCGGGGAGCTGTTTTTT; CDR3: CASSQEGSGAGRNTGELFF
V: TRBV29-1; J: TRBJ1-1; D: -; size: medium-sized; DNA: TGCAGCATCGCCGTTACCATGAACACTGAAGCTTTCTTT; CDR3: CSIAVTMNTEAFF
V: TRBV11-2; J: TRBJ2-2; D: -; size: few; DNA: TGTGCCAGCAGCCGAGGAAGGGTTTCGGACTACCTGAGGACCGGGGAGCTGTTTTTT; CDR3: CASSRGRVSDYLRTGELFF
V: TRBV20-1; J: TRBJ2-7; D: -; size: few; DNA: TGCAGTGCTAGCCTGGACGGGCTTTTTGTCGAGCAGTACTTC; CDR3: CSASLDGLFVEQYF
V: TRBV7-9; J: TRBJ2-1; D: TRBD2; size: -; DNA: TGTGCCAGCAGCTTAGTTTCCGGGACTAGCGAGCAGTTCTTC; CDR3: CASSLVSGTSEQFF
V: TRBV7-3; J: TRBJ2-2; D: -; size: -; DNA: TGTGCCAGCAGCCCACGCCCGGGACCGTGGGGAACCGGGGAGCTGTTTTTT; CDR3: CASSPRPGPWGTGELFF
V: TRBV11-2; J: TRBJ1-1; D: -; size: many; DNA: TGTGCCAGCACACTCCAATTCTTACCGAACACTGAAGCTTTCTTT; CDR3: CASTLQFLPNTEAFF
V: TRBV10-1; J: TRBJ1-1; D: -; size: medium-sized; DNA: TGCGCCAGCCCGGCTAAGGTCCCCCGAGGGACTGAAGCTTTCTTT; CDR3: CASPAKVPRGTEAFF
V: TRBV7-6; J: TRBJ1-6; D: -; size: many; DNA: TGTGCCAGCAGCCCCCGGGGGAATTCACCCCTCCACTTT; CDR3: CASSPRGNSPLHF
V: TRBV6-5; J: TRBJ2-3; D: TRBD2; size: medium-sized; DNA: TGTGCCAGCCGCGGGGGGACAGATACGCAGTATTTT; CDR3: CASRGGTDTQYF
V: TRBV7-2; J: TRBJ1-4; D: -; size: few; DNA: TGTGCCAGCAGCTTATGGGTAACTAATGAAAAACTGTTTTTT; CDR3: CASSLWVTNEKLFF
V: TRBV7-9; J: TRBJ2-3; D: -; size: medium-sized; DNA: TGTGCCAGCAGCTTGTTCCGCCGGGCCGGAACTAGCACAGATACGCAGTATTTT; CDR3: CASSLFRRAGTSTDTQYF